This T cell receptor beta chain appears in the sequencing data of a study of cytomegalovirus exposure and HLA in healthy donors. In the case of this clone: What it recognizes is unknown.

The CDR3 has 14 residues. CDR1 is SGHRS and CDR2 is YFSETQ in the germline V gene. V gave up 2 bases and J gave up 0 bases; unmatched junction bases: 2. Regarding the study as a whole: Most TCR beta V segments were productive about 87% or about 30% of the time in an earlier analysis.

Primers for the PCR totalled 60 Vbeta and 13 Jbeta. Clones were read by immunoSEQ multiplex PCR, and TCRdb kept only the in-frame ones, dropping some. The data contain about 200,000 clones, over 75% of them seen just once; the ten biggest clones take up 1.5% to 2%. The sequenced material came from PBMCs. The chain carries TRBV5-1 and TRBJ2-7; 7 bases map to TRBD1. The receptor was derived from a man aged 18 to 35 in good health and CMV-seronegative. The CDR3 loop reads CASSFGTASYEQYF. DNA for the CDR3: TGCGCCAGCAGCTTCGGGACAGCCTCCTACGAGCAGTACTTC.